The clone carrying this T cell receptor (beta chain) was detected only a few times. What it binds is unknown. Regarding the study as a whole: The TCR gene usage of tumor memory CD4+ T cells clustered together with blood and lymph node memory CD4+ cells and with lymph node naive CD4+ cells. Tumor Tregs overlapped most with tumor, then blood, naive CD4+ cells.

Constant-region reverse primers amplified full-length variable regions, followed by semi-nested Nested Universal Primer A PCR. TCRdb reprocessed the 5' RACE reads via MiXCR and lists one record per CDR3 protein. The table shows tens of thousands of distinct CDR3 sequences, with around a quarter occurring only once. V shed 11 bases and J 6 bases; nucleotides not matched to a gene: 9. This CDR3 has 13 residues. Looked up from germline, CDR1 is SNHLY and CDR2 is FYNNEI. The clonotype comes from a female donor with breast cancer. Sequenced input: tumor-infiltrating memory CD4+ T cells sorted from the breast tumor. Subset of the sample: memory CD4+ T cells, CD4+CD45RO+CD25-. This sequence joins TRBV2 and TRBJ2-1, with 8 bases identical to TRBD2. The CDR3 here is CASKREWGNEQFF. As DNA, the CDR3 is TGTGCCTCTAAGCGGGAGTGGGGCAATGAGCAGTTCTTC.